The 29 T cell receptor beta chains given below trace back to one sample, sequenced in a study of identical twins. From the 5' RACE reads, TCRdb called clonotypes with MiXCR, one entry per CDR3 protein. This sample yields a few hundred thousand distinct CDR3 sequences, of which roughly 15% are seen a single time; nearly 0.45% belongs to the top ten. This sample was shared with a second study, whose subject was yellow fever vaccine responses in identical twins.

The material sequenced was CD4+ T cells sorted from blood. The receptors stem from a woman younger than 30 in good health.

Ten or more counts support this clonotype. The V and J genes are TRBV7-2 and TRBJ2-3; D is unresolved. The CDR3 consists of 12 residues. V lost 2 bases, J lost 6 bases, and 6 bases lay in between. Germline lookup yields CDR1 SGHTA and CDR2 FQGNSA. CDR3 in DNA: TGTGCCAGCAGCTTAATTCGTGATACGCAGTATTTT. Translation gives CASSLIRDTQYF.

This clonotype was recorded at least ten times. The V and J genes are TRBV5-1 and TRBJ2-2; 8 bases are a match to TRBD1. V gave up 4 bases and J gave up 3 bases; unmatched junction bases: 2. The CDR3 is 14 residues long. From germline, CDR1 is SGHRS and CDR2 YFSETQ. Written as DNA, the CDR3 is TGCGCCAGCAGCACGGACAGGGACACCGGGGAGCTGTTTTTT. The encoded protein is CASSTDRDTGELFF.

The chain couples TRBV3-1 to TRBJ2-1; TRBD2 aligns across 14 bases. CDR1 and CDR2 (germline): LGHDT, YNNKEL (reference sequence). V was pared by 4 bases and J by 2 bases, with 7 bases of the junction left unmatched. CDR3 length equals 18 residues. CDR3 coding DNA: TGTGCCAGCAGCCGCGGGACTAGCGGGAGACCCACCTACAATGAGCAGTTCTTC. Translated: CASSRGTSGRPTYNEQFF.

The rearrangement links TRBV2 to TRBJ2-3; 10 positions agree with TRBD1. The J segment lost 3 bases and the V segment lost 4 bases, leaving 4 bases of the junction unmatched. Per germline, CDR1 SNHLY and CDR2 FYNNEI. The CDR3 covers 15 residues. CDR3 loop: CASSGQGQGTDTQYF. CDR3 nucleotide sequence: TGTGCCAGCAGTGGACAGGGACAGGGGACAGATACGCAGTATTTT.

The J gene is TRBJ2-3, the V gene TRBV20-1; possible D gene TRBD2, 6 bases. This CDR3 spans 15 amino acids. Trimming took 6 bases from V and 1 from J, leaving 17 bases between them. Germline lookup yields CDR1 DFQATT and CDR2 SNEGSKA (reference sequence). The CDR3 reads CSAAQFSGRTDTQYF. The CDR3 DNA is TGCAGTGCAGCCCAATTCAGCGGGCGCACAGATACGCAGTATTTT.

The chain recombines TRBV20-1 with TRBJ2-1; 8 bases are a match to TRBD2. This CDR3 has 17 amino acids. Germline loops: CDR1 DFQATT, CDR2 SNEGSKA (reference sequence). V trimming: 3 bases; J trimming: 5 bases; junction bases outside the gene matches: 15. The CDR3 nucleotides read TGCAGTGCTAGTTTATCGGGACTAGTTTTGGTACACAATGAGCAGTTCTTC. Amino acids: CSASLSGLVLVHNEQFF.

This clonotype was counted only a few times. The V call is TRBV6-2 or TRBV6-3, the J call TRBJ1-2; D not resolved. Deletions cut 6 bases from V and 4 bases from J, with 15 bases between. This CDR3 contains 14 residues. CDR1 and CDR2 from the germline V gene are MNHEY and SVGEGT. The CDR3 DNA is TGTGCCAGCAGCACGGCGGAGTTTGGCTATGGCTACACCTTC. Its translation: CASSTAEFGYGYTF.

This clonotype turned up a few times. The CDR3, as DNA: TGTGCCAGCAGCCAATTGGGAGGCACCGGGGAGCTGTTTTTT. Amino acid sequence: CASSQLGGTGELFF. This chain joins TRBV3-1 and TRBJ2-2; D may be TRBD2 (6 bases). The germline gives CDR1 LGHDT, CDR2 YNNKEL (reference sequence). Trimming took 2 bases from V and 4 from J, leaving 8 bases between them. This CDR3 is 14 amino acids long.

The chain carries TRBV15 and TRBJ2-5; D may be TRBD2 (5 bases). The CDR3 is 13 amino acids. The germline CDR1 and CDR2 sequences are LNHNV and YYDKDF (reference sequence). The V and J ends lost 7 bases and 3 bases respectively, with 12 bases between them. CDR3 sequence (DNA): TGTGCCACCACGGAGAAGGAGGAAGAGACCCAGTACTTC. Its translation: CATTEKEEETQYF.

This clonotype was counted between two and nine times. The gene calls are TRBV7-8 and TRBJ2-7; 10 bases agree with TRBD1. V was pared by 1 base and J by 2 bases, with 5 bases of the junction left unmatched. Germline assignment: CDR1 SGHVS and CDR2 FQNEAQ. The length of the CDR3 is 16 residues. CDR3 sequence reads: CASSLVPGTGAYEQYV. The CDR3 DNA follows: TGTGCCAGCAGCTTAGTACCCGGGACAGGGGCCTACGAGCAGTACGTC.

This clonotype was seen more than once but under ten times. The chain links TRBV14 to TRBJ2-1; D is possibly TRBD2 (6 bases). Germline V gene sequence: CDR1 SGHDN, CDR2 FVKESK. This CDR3 has 16 residues. V dropped 3 bases and J dropped 2 bases, with 14 bases sitting between them. The chain's CDR3 is CASSQGDFKTYNEQFF. In DNA form, the CDR3 reads TGTGCCAGCAGCCAGGGGGACTTCAAAACCTACAATGAGCAGTTCTTC. Looking up the rest from reference TRBV14 and TRBJ2-1 gives the full variable domain: EAGVTQFPSHSVIEKGQTVTLRCDPISGHDNLYWYRRVMGKEIKFLLHFVKESKQDESGMPNNRFLAERTGGTYSTLKVQPAELEDSGVYFCASSQGDFKTYNEQFFGPGTRLTVL.

V usage is TRBV20-1 and J usage is TRBJ2-7, with 11 bases that match TRBD2. CDR3 length: 19 residues. Germline V gene data show CDR1 as DFQATT and CDR2 as SNEGSKA (reference sequence). With 0 bases clipped from V and 0 bases from J, the junction kept 13 bases outside the gene matches. The CDR3 sequence: CSARDRGLAGGPNSYEQYF. CDR3 DNA: TGCAGTGCTAGAGATCGGGGCCTAGCGGGAGGCCCGAACTCCTACGAGCAGTACTTC.

The CDR3 sequence is CASSDATETQYF. The CDR3 DNA reads TGTGCCAGCAGTGACGCTACGGAGACCCAGTACTTC. This chain joins TRBV6-1 and TRBJ2-5; D is uncertain. Germline V gene data show CDR1 as MNHNS and CDR2 as SASEGT. The CDR3 covers 12 residues. V shed 3 bases and J shed 5 bases, with 7 bases lying between them.

The V and J genes are TRBV19 and TRBJ1-5; the match to TRBD1 covers 11 bases. The germline gives CDR1 LNHDA, CDR2 SQIVND (reference sequence). CDR3 size: 15 residues. V trimming: 2 bases; J trimming: 5 bases; junction bases outside the gene matches: 2. This chain's CDR3 is CASSIKDRGHQPQHF. In DNA form, the CDR3 reads TGTGCCAGTAGTATAAAGGACAGGGGGCATCAGCCCCAGCATTTT. Full variable domain (remainder filled in from reference TRBV19 and TRBJ1-5): DGGITQSPKYLFRKEGQNVTLSCEQNLNHDAMYWYRQDPGQGLRLIYYSQIVNDFQKGDIAEGYSVSREKKESFPLTVTSAQKNPTAFYLCASSIKDRGHQPQHFGDGTRLSIL.

The V call is TRBV28, the J call TRBJ2-3, with D possibly TRBD2 on 5 matching bases. CDR1 is MDHEN, CDR2 SYDVKM, per germline. Trimming pared 7 bases from V and 4 bases from J, leaving 21 bases between. CDR3 length: 16 amino acids. For the CDR3, the DNA is TGTGCCAGCAAAGGTGCTAGCATGAGCCCATCAGATACGCAGTATTTT. Translating it yields CASKGASMSPSDTQYF.

This clonotype was recorded a few times. The chain joins TRBV12-3 or TRBV12-4 to TRBJ1-1; no definite D call. V was pared by 3 bases and J by 1 base, with 9 bases between. The CDR3 contains 14 residues. CDR3 bases: TGTGCCAGCAGTTTTTTCCTGACGAACACTGAAGCTTTCTTT. Its translation is CASSFFLTNTEAFF.

The chain uses TRBV18 and TRBJ2-7; no definite D call. This CDR3 has 13 amino acids. Between the trimmed V and J ends, which lost 2 bases and 4 bases, there was a span of 9 bases. The germline V gene has CDR1 KGHSH and CDR2 LQKENI. CDR3 region: CASSPGLIYEQYF. The CDR3 DNA is TGTGCCAGCTCACCAGGGCTAATTTACGAGCAGTACTTC.

This chain connects TRBV12-3 or TRBV12-4 to TRBJ2-2; maybe TRBD1 (5 bases). This CDR3 region has 17 residues. Trimming took off 2 bases at V and 0 bases at J, with 13 bases between the two ends. CDR3 protein: CASSLNPTGSNTGELFF. CDR3 DNA sequence: TGTGCCAGCAGTTTAAACCCCACAGGATCGAACACCGGGGAGCTGTTTTTT.

CDR3 nucleotides: TGCGCCAGCAGCAAGGAAGAGACCCAGTACTTC. It translates to CASSKEETQYF. The rearrangement links TRBV5-1 to TRBJ2-5; D uncertain. V gave up 4 bases and J gave up 3 bases, with 4 bases separating them. Germline V gene sequence: CDR1 SGHRS, CDR2 YFSETQ. CDR3 size: 11 residues.

This chain uses TRBV20-1 with TRBJ2-1, with 13 bases fitting TRBD2. The V gene end was trimmed by 4 bases and the J gene end by 3 bases; junction bases not matched to a gene: 3. This CDR3 comprises 15 residues. Germline CDR1 reads DFQATT; CDR2 reads SNEGSKA (reference sequence). This chain's CDR3 is CSAMGLAGIYNEQFF. The CDR3 nucleotides are TGCAGTGCTATGGGACTAGCGGGGATCTACAATGAGCAGTTCTTC.

This clonotype came up a few times. This sequence joins TRBV6-5 and TRBJ2-7; 8 positions agree with TRBD1. Looked up from germline, CDR1 is MNHEY and CDR2 is SVGAGI. With V trimmed by 5 bases and J by 0 bases, 9 bases remained unmatched. The CDR3 spans 16 residues. CDR3 nucleotide sequence: TGTGCCAGCAGTCACAAGACAGGGGCTAGCTCCTACGAGCAGTACGTC. Its translation: CASSHKTGASSYEQYV.

This rearrangement joins TRBV24-1 to TRBJ1-1; D not certain. CDR1 is KGHDR, CDR2 SFDVKD, per germline. The CDR3 spans 15 residues. The V gene lost 10 bases and the J gene lost 5 bases, with 22 bases spanning the gap. The CDR3 here is CATSTQGLGGTEAFF. In DNA form, the CDR3 reads TGTGCCACTTCCACACAAGGCCTCGGTGGGACTGAAGCTTTCTTT.

In its sample, this clonotype was seen many times. The chain joins TRBV5-1 to TRBJ2-6, with D hard to call. Germline values: CDR1 SGHRS, CDR2 YFSETQ. The CDR3 length is 16 residues. The V end was cut by 0 bases, the J end by 0 bases, with 7 bases between. The CDR3, as DNA: TGCGCCAGCAGCTTGGCCGGATCCTCTGGGGCCAACGTCCTGACTTTC. This codes for CASSLAGSSGANVLTF.

This clonotype was recorded a few times. The chain uses TRBV27 and TRBJ2-3; D is unclear. The germline gives CDR1 MNHEY, CDR2 SMNVEV (reference sequence). There are 15 residues in the CDR3. The V end lost 2 bases, the J end lost 2 bases, and 11 bases lay between the germline ends. The CDR3 region has the DNA TGTGCCAGCAGTTTAGGGCCGAGAATCACAGATACGCAGTATTTT. This gives the protein CASSLGPRITDTQYF.

This clonotype was seen a handful of times. DNA for the CDR3: TGCAGTGCTTCAGGACCTGGACAGCCCCAGCATTTT. It translates to CSASGPGQPQHF. The rearrangement uses TRBV20-1 and TRBJ1-5; D unresolved. The CDR3 extends over 12 amino acids. The germline V gene encodes CDR1 DFQATT and CDR2 SNEGSKA (reference sequence). The V and J ends lost 5 bases and 7 bases respectively, with 12 bases between them.

This clonotype was recorded a few times. The V and J genes are TRBV6-4 and TRBJ1-1; 8 bases are a match to TRBD1. The CDR3 consists of 16 residues. Germline lookup yields CDR1 MRHNA and CDR2 SNTAGT. The junction had 8 bases not matched to a gene; V was cut back by 3 bases and J by 2 bases. The chain's CDR3 is CASSERPGGINTEAFF. Here the CDR3 DNA reads TGTGCCAGCAGTGAAAGACCAGGGGGCATTAACACTGAAGCTTTCTTT.

V is TRBV18 and J is TRBJ2-1; D could derive from TRBD1 or TRBD2 (5 bases each). Trimming cost V 2 bases and J 6 bases, with 11 bases left between them. The germline V gene encodes CDR1 KGHSH and CDR2 LQKENI. The CDR3 extends over 14 amino acids. Here the CDR3 reads CASSPIPGSNEQFF. The CDR3 region has the DNA TGTGCCAGCTCACCAATCCCAGGGAGCAATGAGCAGTTCTTC.

This clonotype was seen only once. V usage is TRBV27 and J usage is TRBJ2-1, with TRBD2 matching over 8 bases. Germline assignment: CDR1 MNHEY and CDR2 SMNVEV (reference sequence). The CDR3 consists of 14 residues. V lost 7 bases to trimming and J lost 4 bases; unmatched junction nucleotides: 6. Here the CDR3 DNA reads TGTGCCAGCATAGGACTAGCAAGGTACAATGAGCAGTTCTTC. It is translated as CASIGLARYNEQFF.

This chain's CDR3 is CASSPDLASEKLFF. Written as DNA, the CDR3 is TGTGCCAGCAGCCCCGATCTCGCCTCTGAAAAACTGTTTTTT. This chain uses TRBV11-2 with TRBJ1-4; no firm D call. From germline, CDR1 is SGHAT and CDR2 FQNNGV. Trimming pared 5 bases from V and 7 bases from J, leaving 14 bases between. The CDR3 contains 14 residues. The full variable domain, in which reference TRBV11-2 and TRBJ1-4 provide the parts outside the CDR3, is EAGVAQSPRYKIIEKRQSVAFWCNPISGHATLYWYQQILGQGPKLLIQFQNNGVVDDSQLPKDRFSAERLKGVDSTLKIQPAKLEDSAVYLCASSPDLASEKLFFGSGTQLSVL.